The 30 T cell receptor beta chains presented below share a single source sample, sequenced in a study of spatial heterogeneity in lung cancer. For these receptors, no antigen is known. Time point reported: sample taken at primary tumor resection. Study-level points and caveats: One measure, the expanded intratumoral alpha and beta TCR count, tracked tumor mutation counts.

TCRdb reprocessed the 5' RACE reads with MiXCR, giving one entry per CDR3 protein. This repertoire shows about 100,000 distinct CDR3 sequences, 4% to 4.5% found once; its top ten account for over 20%. This material consisted of lung tumor tissue, taken at surgery. All receptors derive from a male donor with early-stage non-small cell lung cancer.

The gene calls are TRBV18 and TRBJ1-2; weak D call: TRBD1 (5 bases). Trimming removed 1 base at V and 8 bases at J, with 14 bases between. Germline V CDR1 and CDR2: KGHSH, LQKENI. The CDR3 has 14 amino acids. In nucleotides, the CDR3 is TGTGCCAGCTCACCACAAAGGACACTACACGGCTACACCTTC. It is translated as CASSPQRTLHGYTF.

In this sample, this clonotype turned up many times. V usage is TRBV5-1 and J usage is TRBJ1-1; D remains ambiguous. The ends were cut back, 4 bases at V and 10 bases at J, with 23 bases in the middle. Germline V gene sequence: CDR1 SGHRS, CDR2 YFSETQ. The CDR3 consists of 15 residues. The CDR3 protein is CASSPTESAWGAAFF. The CDR3 nucleotides read TGCGCCAGCAGCCCAACCGAATCCGCCTGGGGAGCAGCTTTCTTT.

The V gene is TRBV5-6, the J gene TRBJ1-3; D is unclear. The CDR3 has 13 amino acids. CDR1 and CDR2 (germline): SGHDT, YYEEEE. Trimming removed 3 bases at V and 2 bases at J, with 6 bases between. The CDR3 is CASSYIAGNTIYF. CDR3 DNA sequence: TGTGCCAGCAGCTACATAGCTGGAAACACCATATATTTT.

This clonotype was found many times. The chain combines TRBV14 with TRBJ2-5, with 12 bases lining up with TRBD2. Germline V CDR1 and CDR2: SGHDN, FVKESK. The CDR3 is 16 residues long. After removal of 4 bases from V and 5 bases from J, the junction contained 8 bases not matched to a gene. As DNA, the CDR3 is TGTGCCAGCAGCCCCCGGACTAGCGGGACTTCGGAGACCCAGTACTTC. Translation gives CASSPRTSGTSETQYF.

This clonotype was picked up a small number of times. This rearrangement joins TRBV11-2 to TRBJ2-3; a possible D gene is TRBD2 (5 bases). Germline V CDR1 and CDR2: SGHAT, FQNNGV. V lost 0 bases to trimming and J lost 4 bases, with 17 bases between them. This CDR3 has 17 residues. The CDR3 region is CASSLEFVPRAADTQYF. The CDR3 region has the DNA TGTGCCAGCAGCTTAGAATTTGTCCCGCGGGCAGCAGATACGCAGTATTTT.

This clonotype was seen ten or more times. V is TRBV6-1 and J is TRBJ2-2; 8 positions agree with TRBD2. This CDR3 is built from 14 residues. V trimming: 7 bases; J trimming: 5 bases; junction bases outside the gene matches: 6. Germline assignment: CDR1 MNHNS and CDR2 SASEGT. CDR3 DNA: TGTGCCAGCACCCCGGGGGGGATGACCGGGGAGCTGTTTTTT. It translates to CASTPGGMTGELFF.

This clonotype was observed at least ten times. The chain is built from TRBV3-1 and TRBJ2-1; TRBD2 matches 10 bases. Germline CDR1 and CDR2: LGHDT and YNNKEL (reference sequence). The CDR3 runs 18 residues. Trimming at V came to 1 base and at J to 4 bases, leaving 10 bases not matched to a gene. CDR3: CASSQVPSGRLVYNEQFF. CDR3 in DNA: TGTGCCAGCAGCCAAGTCCCTAGCGGGAGACTAGTATACAATGAGCAGTTCTTC.

This clonotype has a count of ten or more. The genes are TRBV28 and TRBJ2-1, with D uncertain. V dropped 2 bases and J dropped 0 bases, with 8 bases sitting between them. CDR3 size: 15 residues. Per germline, CDR1 MDHEN and CDR2 SYDVKM. This CDR3 reads CASSLDSLSYNEQFF. The CDR3 coding sequence is TGTGCCAGCAGTTTAGACTCTCTCTCCTACAATGAGCAGTTCTTC.

This clonotype was seen a few times. V is TRBV7-9 and J is TRBJ1-2, with 10 bases that match TRBD1. CDR1 and CDR2 (germline): SEHNR, FQNEAQ (reference sequence). The trim removed 3 bases at V and 4 bases at J, leaving 8 bases unmatched. The CDR3 has 16 amino acids. CDR3 sequence reads: CASSLAGTGDSYGYTF. CDR3 nucleotides: TGTGCCAGCAGCTTGGCCGGGACAGGGGATAGCTATGGCTACACCTTC.

This clonotype was detected ten times or more. The V gene is TRBV28, the J gene TRBJ2-3; unclear D gene. This CDR3 spans 12 amino acids. Germline V gene lookup returns CDR1 MDHEN and CDR2 SYDVKM. V dropped 5 bases and J dropped 5 bases, with 8 bases sitting between them. CDR3 in amino acids: CASSLHGDTQYF. DNA of the CDR3: TGTGCCAGCAGTCTCCACGGAGATACGCAGTATTTT.

This clonotype was counted at least ten times. The chain couples TRBV7-9 to TRBJ2-3; 7 bases map to TRBD2. The germline CDR1 and CDR2 sequences are SEHNR and FQNEAQ (reference sequence). V lost 5 bases and J lost 9; bases outside the gene matches: 8. The CDR3 sequence is 13 residues long. The CDR3 spells CASSPTGGGTQYF. The CDR3 coding sequence is TGTGCCAGCAGCCCCACGGGAGGAGGAACGCAGTATTTT.

This chain uses TRBV28 with TRBJ2-7; TRBD2 might be the D (5 bases). The CDR3 covers 15 residues. The germline V and J ends were trimmed by 5 bases and 6 bases, with 20 bases remaining between them. The germline CDR1 and CDR2 sequences are MDHEN and SYDVKM. CDR3 nucleotides: TGTGCCAGCAGTCCTCAGCGGACGGACCGGGGCGAGCAGTACTTC. It specifies CASSPQRTDRGEQYF.

This clonotype came up a few times. The rearrangement joins TRBV4-1 to TRBJ2-3; tentative D call: TRBD2 (5 bases). V lost 3 bases and J lost 5, with 18 bases in between. The germline CDR1 and CDR2 sequences are MGHRA and YSYEKL. This CDR3 spans 16 amino acids. Written as DNA, the CDR3 is TGCGCCAGCAGCCAGAGTCCCGGCACGGCGGGAGATACGCAGTATTTT. As protein: CASSQSPGTAGDTQYF.

In this sample, this clonotype turned up many times. The rearrangement links TRBV13 to TRBJ2-5; 10 nucleotides agree with TRBD2. The trim removed 3 bases at V and 0 bases at J, leaving 1 base unmatched. Germline CDR1 reads PRHDT; CDR2 reads FYEKMQ (reference sequence). The CDR3 contains 15 residues. The CDR3 here is CASSFGLADQETQYF. The CDR3 DNA reads as TGTGCCAGCAGCTTCGGACTAGCGGACCAAGAGACCCAGTACTTC. Based on the CDR3 plus reference TRBV13 and TRBJ2-5, the full variable domain is AAGVIQSPRHLIKEKRETATLKCYPIPRHDTVYWYQQGPGQDPQFLISFYEKMQSDKGSIPDRFSAQQFSDYHSELNMSSLELGDSALYFCASSFGLADQETQYFGPGTRLLVL.

This clonotype was observed many times. The chain links TRBV3-1 to TRBJ1-2; no clear D gene. The CDR3 extends over 14 amino acids. Trimming took 5 bases from V and 6 from J, leaving 16 bases between them. Germline CDR1 reads LGHDT; CDR2 reads YNNKEL (reference sequence). DNA of the CDR3: TGTGCCAGCAGCTTTTCCGGGCCGGGCCATGGCTACACCTTC. Translating it yields CASSFSGPGHGYTF.

This clonotype was detected ten times or more. J is TRBJ2-7 and V is TRBV29-1, with TRBD1 matching over 7 bases. This CDR3 is built from 12 residues. J gave up 2 bases and V 6 bases, and 4 bases lay outside the gene matches. In germline, CDR1 is SQVTM, CDR2 ANQGSEA. CDR3 region: CSVGDRTYEQYF. The DNA of the CDR3 is TGCAGCGTGGGGGACAGAACCTACGAGCAGTACTTC.

This clonotype was seen at least ten times. This rearrangement joins TRBV6-5 to TRBJ2-1, with 7 bases that match TRBD1. The CDR3 runs to 16 residues. The germline CDR1 and CDR2 sequences are MNHEY and SVGAGI. The trim removed 0 bases at V and 3 bases at J, leaving 5 bases unmatched. The CDR3 spells CASSYSPGQLYNEQFF. As DNA, the CDR3 is TGTGCCAGCAGTTACTCGCCGGGACAGCTCTACAATGAGCAGTTCTTC.

The chain has TRBV20-1 and TRBJ2-3; 12 bases are a match to TRBD2. Germline V gene data show CDR1 as DFQATT and CDR2 as SNEGSKA (reference sequence). With 6 bases clipped from V and 4 bases from J, the junction kept 5 bases outside the gene matches. The CDR3 is 14 amino acids. The CDR3 here is CSAQTSGSPDTQYF. In nucleotides, the CDR3 is TGCAGTGCCCAGACTAGCGGGAGCCCAGATACGCAGTATTTT.

The table lists this clonotype with many counts. The chain employs TRBV14 and TRBJ2-1; 10 nucleotides agree with TRBD2. CDR3 size: 15 residues. Germline CDR1 reads SGHDN; CDR2 reads FVKESK. With V trimmed by 1 base and J by 6 bases, 3 bases remained unmatched. The DNA of the CDR3 is TGTGCCAGCAGCCAAGCGCTAGCGGGGGCCAATGAGCAGTTCTTC. It encodes CASSQALAGANEQFF.

This clonotype appeared many times. The chain uses TRBV20-1 and TRBJ1-3; D unclear. The germline V gene encodes CDR1 DFQATT and CDR2 SNEGSKA (reference sequence). Trimming removed 1 base from V and 4 bases from J, with 11 bases in between. This CDR3 spans 14 amino acids. This CDR3 reads CSARVLRRGNTIYF. CDR3 coding DNA: TGCAGTGCTAGAGTTTTGAGGAGAGGAAACACCATATATTTT.

In this sample, this clonotype turned up many times. The chain uses TRBV4-2 and TRBJ2-1; no firm D call. Trimming left V 0 bases short and J 12 bases short, with 18 bases between. The CDR3 covers 15 residues. Per germline, CDR1 LGHNA and CDR2 YNFKEQ. The CDR3 DNA is TGTGCCAGCAGCCAAGATATCGGTCCGGGTGAAACGCAGTTCTTC. Translated, it gives CASSQDIGPGETQFF.

This clonotype was seen repeatedly, ten times or more. J is TRBJ1-1 and V is TRBV12-3 or TRBV12-4, with TRBD1 as a possible D gene (6 bases). The CDR3 runs to 14 residues. Trimming pared 6 bases from V and 5 bases from J, leaving 16 bases between. CDR3 DNA sequence: TGTGCCAGCAGGTTGGGGGGGCTGGGGACTGAAGCTTTCTTT. Protein sequence: CASRLGGLGTEAFF.

The rearrangement links TRBV30 to TRBJ2-1, with 8 bases aligning to TRBD1. Germline V gene sequence: CDR1 GTSNPN, CDR2 SVGIG (reference sequence). The CDR3 is made up of 14 amino acids. V lost 7 bases, J lost 5 bases, and 10 bases stayed unmatched. Written as DNA, the CDR3 is TGTGCCTCGCCGGACGGACAGGGCGACAATGAGCAGTTCTTC. This codes for CASPDGQGDNEQFF.

Many counts were recorded for this clonotype. The gene calls are TRBV5-4 and TRBJ1-6; TRBD1 aligns across 10 bases. The CDR3 is 14 residues long. The V segment lost 7 bases and the J segment 5 bases; nucleotides outside the gene matches: 3. Per germline, CDR1 SGHNT and CDR2 YYREEE (reference sequence). The CDR3: CASSGQGDNSPLHF. The CDR3 DNA follows: TGTGCCAGCTCAGGACAGGGGGATAATTCACCCCTCCACTTT.

This clonotype was counted many times. In DNA, the CDR3 is TGTGCCAGCAGCCCCGAGTTTTACGGCTACACCTTC. Its translation is CASSPEFYGYTF. V gene TRBV12-3 or TRBV12-4 combines with J gene TRBJ1-2; D not certain. This CDR3 region has 12 residues. V gave up 6 bases and J gave up 8 bases, with 13 bases separating them.

This clonotype was detected many times. The chain combines TRBV18 with TRBJ2-5; D uncertain. The CDR3 is made up of 13 amino acids. Germline loops: CDR1 KGHSH, CDR2 LQKENI. Deletions cut 1 base from V and 0 bases from J, with 3 bases between. CDR3 nucleotide sequence: TGTGCCAGCTCACCACAACACCAAGAGACCCAGTACTTC. It yields the protein CASSPQHQETQYF.

The table lists this clonotype with a few counts. The DNA for the CDR3 is TGTGCCAGCAGTGAATCCCTAGCGGTGACTAGCACAGATACGCAGTATTTT. Its translation: CASSESLAVTSTDTQYF. V is TRBV25-1 and J is TRBJ2-3; 7 positions agree with TRBD2. Per the germline V gene, CDR1 is MGHDK and CDR2 is SYGVNS. The trim removed 1 base at V and 0 bases at J, leaving 7 bases unmatched. The CDR3 has 17 amino acids.

The CDR3 DNA reads as TGTGCCAGCAGCCGACAGCGGGATACGCAGTATTTT. Amino acid sequence: CASSRQRDTQYF. V and J are TRBV7-9 and TRBJ2-3, with D perhaps given as TRBD1 or TRBD2 (5 bases each). Per germline, CDR1 SEHNR and CDR2 FQNEAQ (reference sequence). The ends were cut back, 5 bases at V and 6 bases at J, with 9 bases in the middle. The CDR3 is 12 residues long.

This clonotype was recorded at least ten times. J is TRBJ2-5 and V is TRBV2; TRBD1 is a possible D gene (5 bases). The germline CDR1 and CDR2 sequences are SNHLY and FYNNEI. The CDR3 covers 15 residues. Trimming pared 7 bases from V and 3 bases from J, leaving 18 bases between. CDR3 loop: CASTRRVGREETQYF. The CDR3 DNA reads TGTGCCAGCACCCGCAGGGTTGGACGCGAAGAGACCCAGTACTTC.

At least ten counts were recorded for this clonotype. The CDR3 sequence is CASSARKGLARSNEQFF. The CDR3 DNA reads as TGTGCCAGCAGCGCCCGTAAGGGACTAGCGCGTTCCAATGAGCAGTTCTTC. This chain joins TRBV11-3 and TRBJ2-1; 10 bases are a match to TRBD2. The J segment lost 6 bases and the V segment lost 5 bases, leaving 13 bases of the junction unmatched. Germline lookup yields CDR1 SGHNT and CDR2 YENEEA. This CDR3 contains 17 residues.